Here is one TCR beta chain with its context. Researchers partitioned CD4+ cells into CD45RA+ naive and CD45RA-negative memory subsets. This entry belongs to a study of shared clonotypes between healthy human individuals. Repertoires were generated with immunoSEQ multiplex PCR, while TCRdb's copy carries only in-frame clones and drops some. Of millions of clones detected, approximately 92% appear once; the ten largest clones hold around 0.15%. Trimming took 3 bases from V and 5 from J, leaving 19 bases between them. CDR3 length: 15 amino acids. CDR1 is GTSNPN, CDR2 SVGIG, per germline (reference sequence).

The sample was naive CD4+ T cells sorted from blood. Subset specified: CD45RA+ positively selected. V is TRBV30 and J is TRBJ1-2; a weak D match, TRBD1 (6 bases). This clonotype was sampled from a man younger than 35 in good health. The CDR3 is CAWRWDTVLRYGYTF. The CDR3 bases are TGTGCCTGGAGATGGGACACCGTTTTAAGATATGGCTACACCTTC.